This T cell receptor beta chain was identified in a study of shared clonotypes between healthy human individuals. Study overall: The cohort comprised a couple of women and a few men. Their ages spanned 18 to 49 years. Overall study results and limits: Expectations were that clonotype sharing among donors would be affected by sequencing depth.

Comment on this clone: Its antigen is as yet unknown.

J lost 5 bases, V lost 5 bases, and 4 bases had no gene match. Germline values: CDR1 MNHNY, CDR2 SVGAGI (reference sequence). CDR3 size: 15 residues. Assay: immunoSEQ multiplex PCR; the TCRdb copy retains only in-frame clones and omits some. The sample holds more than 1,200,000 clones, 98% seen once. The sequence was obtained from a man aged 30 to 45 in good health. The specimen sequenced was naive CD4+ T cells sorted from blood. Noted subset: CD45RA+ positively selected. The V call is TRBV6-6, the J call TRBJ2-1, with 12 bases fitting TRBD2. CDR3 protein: CASSPLAGGHNEQFF. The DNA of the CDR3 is TGTGCCAGCAGTCCTCTAGCGGGAGGGCACAATGAGCAGTTCTTC.